This T cell receptor (beta chain) came from a study of blood T cell repertoires in COVID-19 (dated by TCRdb to between 2020 and 2021). The study in broad terms: Samples covering the acute and convalescent phases of COVID-19 were provided by collaborators in the United States, Italy and Spain. The material from the prospective study consisted of cDNA or gDNA derived from T cells, B-cell-depleted T cells, or PBMCs. Subjects who had been exposed to COVID-19, were actively infected with it, or had recovered from it provided the deeply sampled blood TCRbeta repertoires that made up the dataset. The repertoires were made available in a free public database intended to serve as a resource for research on the immune response to SARS-CoV-2. Samples were obtained from the ongoing ImmuneRACE study (first 160 participants) and from over a thousand subjects provided by 6 global collaborators. A de-identified subject ID, COVID-19 status, age in years and sex were almost always included in the sample metadata. HLA class I and class II types, where available, came from metadata supplied by the sample provider rather than from assay-based typing.

The CDR3 holds 11 amino acids from the cysteine to the phenylalanine. The sequence is cut down to CDR3 DNA, 33 bases in frame from base 1. CDR1 SNHLY and CDR2 FYNNEI are derived from the germline V gene. As to this clone: Its antigen has not been determined. The junction departs from the called germline gene at one end, perhaps through a read error.

Collaborating institutions collected whole blood in K2EDTA tubes following their own protocols. For TCRbeta analysis, collaborators shipped samples as frozen whole blood, isolated PBMCs, or DNA extracted from either of those sample types. TCRbeta CDR3 regions were amplified from genomic DNA using the immunoSEQ Assay, a bias-controlled multiplex PCR. The study's own analysis went as follows. The number of nucleated cells in each sample was estimated from the amplification of reference gene primers within the assay. To quantify the absolute abundance of each unique TCRbeta CDR3 rearrangement, sequence reads were collapsed and filtered. For each sample, productive Simpson clonality was calculated as the square root of Simpson's diversity index across productive rearrangements. TCRdb obtained this table from immuneACCESS and retained in-frame rearrangements with V and J assigned. These tables miss some clones; where compared with another copy, unresolved V genes account for less than half of the shortfall, and the remainder is unexplained. For V, J and clone size, that table is used; D and trimming come from the DNA. The sample table shows under 50,000 clones, and roughly 70% are seen once. Jointly, the top ten make up 6.2% of the sample.

Broader findings and caveats from the paper: Clinical and demographic metadata were provided uncurated, with the amount varying by source and participant.

The V and J segments used are TRBV2 and TRBJ1-3; the D gene is unclear. The sample consisted of peripheral blood. This sequence was found in a man older than 75 with acute or convalescent COVID-19. This receptor has the CDR3 CASSTGTTIYF. The DNA sequence is as follows: TGTGCCAGCAGTACGGGAACCACCATATATTTT. Where the CDR3 stops, the reference TRBV2 and TRBJ1-3 genes take over; the full variable domain is EPEVTQTPSHQVTQMGQEVILRCVPISNHLYFYWYRQILGQKVEFLVSFYNNEISEKSEIFDDQFSVERPDGSNFTLKIRSTKLEDSAMYFCASSTGTTIYFGEGSWLTVV.